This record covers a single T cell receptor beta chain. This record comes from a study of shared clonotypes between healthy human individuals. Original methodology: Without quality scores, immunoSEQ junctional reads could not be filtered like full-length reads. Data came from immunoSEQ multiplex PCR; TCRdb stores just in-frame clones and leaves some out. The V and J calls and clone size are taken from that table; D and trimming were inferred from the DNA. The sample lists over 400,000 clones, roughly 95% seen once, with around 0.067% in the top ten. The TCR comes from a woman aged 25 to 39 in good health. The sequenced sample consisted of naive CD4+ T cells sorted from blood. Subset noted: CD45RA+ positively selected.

DNA of the CDR3: TGTGCCAGCAGCCAAGGACTAGCGGGAGGCTACGAGCAGTACTTC. Residues: CASSQGLAGGYEQYF. The chain joins TRBV11-2 to TRBJ2-7; TRBD2 aligns across 14 bases. With 5 bases clipped from V and 3 bases from J, the junction kept 3 bases outside the gene matches. There are 15 residues in the CDR3. The germline V gene has CDR1 SGHAT and CDR2 FQNNGV.